This T cell receptor beta chain was identified during a study of T cells in Graves' hyperthyroidism and ophthalmopathy. From RNA transcripts, TCR beta CDR3 regions were amplified. TCR CDR3 underwent first-round RT-PCR with the HTBI primer set. From the multiplex PCR reads, TCRdb called clonotypes with MiXCR, one entry per CDR3 protein. The sample carries approximately 100,000 distinct CDR3 sequences, about 50% recorded once. This clonotype came up many times. Deletions cut 1 base from V and 0 bases from J, with 4 bases between. This CDR3 comprises 13 residues. Germline V lookup: CDR1 DFQATT, CDR2 SNEGSKA (reference sequence).

The chain carries TRBV20-1 and TRBJ2-1; D ambiguous. Sample: blood. This clonotype was obtained from a middle-aged man with Graves' hyperthyroidism. CDR3 sequence reads: CSARAGSYNEQFF. DNA of the CDR3: TGCAGTGCTAGAGCGGGCTCCTACAATGAGCAGTTCTTC.